This section outlines one TCR beta chain sequence together with its context. Its antigen is unknown. Generated by immunoSEQ multiplex PCR, the TCRdb table keeps only in-frame clones and is missing some. The table lists about 170,000 clones, 80% to 95% of them singletons. This entry is derived from a study of T cell responses to AZD1222 COVID-19 vaccine. Study observations and caveats: Spike-specific TCR breadth and depth rose after two AZD1222 doses. Repertoires in all cases were sampled only once the peak T cell response had passed.

This clonotype was obtained from an adult in good health. The source was peripheral blood, collected on day 0 of AZD1222 vaccination.

The CDR3 coding sequence is TGTGCCAGCAGCCAACAGGGGGTACTTAATGAAAAACTGTTTTTT. Translated, it gives CASSQQGVLNEKLFF. V usage is TRBV6-5 and J usage is TRBJ1-4; 8 nucleotides match TRBD1. The V gene's germline CDR1 is MNHEY and CDR2 SVGAGI. V was pared by 6 bases and J by 4 bases, with 7 bases of the junction left unmatched. The CDR3 has 15 amino acids.